This T cell receptor beta chain was recovered during a study of cytomegalovirus exposure and HLA in healthy donors. Background on the study: The Caucasian-associated ancestry cluster held 80% to 90% of 398 genotyped donors. Study observations and caveats: Certain indistinguishable V segments, among them TRBV6-2 and TRBV6-3, were excluded. Prior analysis indicated that the majority of TCR beta V segments exhibited productivity approximately 87% or approximately 30% of the time.

Trimming removed 2 bases from V and 6 bases from J; junction bases left unmatched: 6. Germline-derived CDR1 and CDR2 are MNHEY and SVGAGI. The CDR3 spans 14 residues. In regard to this clone: Its antigen is undetermined.

PCR used 60 Vbeta primers and 13 Jbeta primers. Clones were sequenced by immunoSEQ multiplex PCR, and TCRdb holds only the in-frame ones, with some missing. Of 65,000 to 95,000 clones detected, roughly 78% appear once; the ten largest clones hold roughly 2.6%. The receptor was derived from a male donor in good health and CMV-seropositive. The chain recombines TRBV6-5 with TRBJ1-1; TRBD1 aligns across 7 bases. Input material: PBMCs. The CDR3 here is CASSYGQGVAEAFF. DNA for the CDR3: TGTGCCAGCAGTTACGGGCAGGGGGTCGCTGAAGCTTTCTTT.